The next 18 T cell receptor beta chains were all read from a single sample in a study of regulatory T cells in long-lasting Graves disease. Time point given: newly diagnosed GD, antithyroid drugs for less than 3 months. With RNA extracted from PBMCs as input, the TCR library was made. Relying on iRepertoire HTBI primers and Arm-PCR of CDR3 regions, the team built TCR beta libraries. TCRdb ran MiXCR on the multiplex PCR reads and lists one entry per CDR3 protein. Found here are roughly 500,000 distinct CDR3 sequences, approximately 12% of them singletons; the top ten hold more than 8%. This sample also appeared in a second study, on T cells in Graves' hyperthyroidism and ophthalmopathy.

The starting material was peripheral blood mononuclear cells (PBMCs), obtained at new diagnosis, from a patient treated with antithyroid drugs. The receptors here all came from a woman in her twenties or thirties with Graves disease.

This clonotype showed up just a few times. V usage is TRBV28 and J usage is TRBJ2-1; 16 bases are shared with TRBD2. The V and J ends lost 6 bases and 7 bases, in that order; junction bases with no gene match: 15. CDR1 is MDHEN, CDR2 SYDVKM, per germline. The CDR3 has 19 amino acids. The chain's CDR3 is CASSSEGLAGGPGYNEQFF. The CDR3 nucleotides read TGTGCCAGCAGCTCAGAGGGACTAGCGGGAGGGCCCGGGTATAATGAGCAGTTCTTC.

This clonotype was seen at least ten times. The chain uses TRBV10-3 and TRBJ1-1, with D unclear. In germline, CDR1 is ENHRY, CDR2 SYGVKD. This CDR3 has 15 amino acids. With 3 bases removed from V and 2 bases from J, the gap between germline ends came to 13 bases. CDR3 amino acids: CAISDPPTANTEAFF. The CDR3 coding sequence is TGTGCCATCAGTGATCCACCAACAGCCAACACTGAAGCTTTCTTT.

This clonotype has a count of ten or more. The J gene is TRBJ2-3, the V gene TRBV27, with 10 bases that match TRBD2. The germline gives CDR1 MNHEY, CDR2 SMNVEV (reference sequence). V dropped 4 bases and J dropped 11; count of bases not matched to a gene: 12. The CDR3 length is 15 residues. In nucleotides, the CDR3 is TGTGCCAGCAGTTCTAGCGGGGGAACCCTTCGGGGGCAGTATTTT. Translated, it gives CASSSSGGTLRGQYF.

At least ten counts were recorded for this clonotype. V gene TRBV6-5 combines with J gene TRBJ1-2; D not certain. Trimming removed 1 base at V and 5 bases at J, with 8 bases between. The CDR3 has 13 amino acids. CDR1 MNHEY and CDR2 SVGAGI come from the germline V gene. The CDR3 nucleotides read TGTGCCAGCAGTTACTGGGGAGCGTATGGCTACACCTTC. Its translation is CASSYWGAYGYTF.

Ten or more counts support this clonotype. The genes are TRBV7-9 and TRBJ1-1, with unresolved D. Germline values: CDR1 SEHNR, CDR2 FQNEAQ (reference sequence). Deletions cut 7 bases from V and 1 base from J, with 13 bases between. The CDR3 extends over 14 amino acids. The CDR3 loop is CASTSTRKNTEAFF. The CDR3 DNA reads TGTGCCAGCACCTCAACGAGGAAGAACACTGAAGCTTTCTTT.

Many counts were recorded for this clonotype. The chain uses TRBV5-1 and TRBJ1-1; D is ambiguous. Per the germline V gene, CDR1 is SGHRS and CDR2 is YFSETQ. Trimming cost V 0 bases and J 1 base, with 10 bases left between them. The CDR3 length is 15 residues. CDR3 in DNA: TGCGCCAGCAGCTTGGTACCAGGCTCGAACACTGAAGCTTTCTTT. Amino acid sequence: CASSLVPGSNTEAFF. The full variable domain, in which reference TRBV5-1 and TRBJ1-1 provide the parts outside the CDR3, is KAGVTQTPRYLIKTRGQQVTLSCSPISGHRSVSWYQQTPGQGLQFLFEYFSETQRNKGNFPGRFSGRQFSNSRSEMNVSTLELGDSALYLCASSLVPGSNTEAFFGQGTRLTVV.

This clonotype was found a few times. The J gene is TRBJ2-7, the V gene TRBV6-1, with D maybe TRBD1 (5 bases). The CDR3 length is 15 residues. Per germline, CDR1 MNHNS and CDR2 SASEGT. The V and J ends lost 3 bases and 4 bases respectively, with 16 bases between them. The CDR3 sequence is CASSEGQADFYEQYF. The CDR3 DNA follows: TGTGCCAGCAGTGAGGGGCAGGCCGATTTTTACGAGCAGTACTTC.

This clonotype came up many times. This chain joins TRBV2 and TRBJ1-5; weak D call: TRBD1 (6 bases). Germline CDR1 reads SNHLY; CDR2 reads FYNNEI. This CDR3 has 14 amino acids. The germline V and J ends were trimmed by 4 bases and 2 bases, with 9 bases remaining between them. CDR3 loop: CASSVDSGNQPQHF. In nucleotides, the CDR3 is TGTGCCAGCAGTGTGGACAGTGGCAATCAGCCCCAGCATTTT.

In this sample, this clonotype turned up many times. The rearrangement uses TRBV12-3 or TRBV12-4 and TRBJ1-3; possible D gene TRBD1, 5 bases. The ends were cut back, 5 bases at V and 7 bases at J, with 15 bases in the middle. The CDR3 extends over 14 amino acids. The CDR3 protein is CASSRDQGVNTIYF. CDR3 DNA: TGTGCCAGCAGTCGGGACCAAGGGGTCAACACCATATATTTT.

Ten or more counts support this clonotype. Given a much more abundant clone one base away, this may be a read error. This chain connects TRBV12-3 or TRBV12-4 to TRBJ1-5; D uncertain. Trimming shortened V by 6 bases and J by 0 bases, and 12 bases separated the two germline ends. The CDR3 covers 15 residues. CDR3 sequence: CASSTQENSNQPQHF. CDR3 coding DNA: TGTGCCAGCAGCACTCAGGAGAATAGCAATCAGCCCCAGCATTTT.

A note on this clonotype: A much larger clonotype is one base distant, so this may be a read error. The CDR3 end shows no conserved phenylalanine or tryptophan, and so a read error is likely. The gene calls are TRBV7-9 and TRBJ2-3, with 7 positions matching TRBD2. CDR3 length equals 15 residues. J was trimmed by 2 bases and V by 7 bases; bases with no gene match: 9. CDR1 is SEHNR, CDR2 FQNEAQ, per germline (reference sequence). The CDR3: CASNPPGGFTDTQYL. CDR3 bases: TGTGCCAGCAATCCGCCGGGGGGTTTCACAGATACGCAGTATCTT.

Ten or more counts support this clonotype. V and J are TRBV12-3 or TRBV12-4 and TRBJ2-1; a possible D gene is TRBD2 (6 bases). The CDR3 contains 11 residues. V was trimmed by 8 bases and J by 10 bases, leaving 12 bases between them. In DNA form, the CDR3 reads TGTGCCAGCGGGAGGACCCGCGAGCAGTTCTTC. Translation gives CASGRTREQFF.

The sample holds many counts of this clonotype. The chain joins TRBV28 to TRBJ2-7; D is perhaps TRBD1 or TRBD2 (6 bases each). This CDR3 is 12 amino acids long. The V end was cut by 6 bases, the J end by 3 bases, with 9 bases between. Germline CDR1 and CDR2: MDHEN and SYDVKM. CDR3 DNA: TGTGCCAGCAGGAGGGGGGTCTACGAGCAGTACTTC. It encodes CASRRGVYEQYF.

Many counts were recorded for this clonotype. The rearrangement joins TRBV18 to TRBJ1-1, with D maybe TRBD1 (5 bases). Germline-derived CDR1 and CDR2 are KGHSH and LQKENI. CDR3 length equals 15 residues. The germline V and J ends were trimmed by 6 bases and 4 bases, with 18 bases remaining between them. The CDR3 sequence is CASSPAGKVGTEAFF. The CDR3 bases are TGTGCCAGCTCCCCGGCAGGGAAAGTGGGCACTGAAGCTTTCTTT. The variable domain in full, with the rest retrieved from reference TRBV18 and TRBJ1-1, is NAGVMQNPRHLVRRRGQEARLRCSPMKGHSHVYWYRQLPEEGLKFMVYLQKENIIDESGMPKERFSAEFPKEGPSILRIQQVVRGDSAAYFCASSPAGKVGTEAFFGQGTRLTVV.

This clonotype was detected many times. The V gene is TRBV5-4, the J gene TRBJ2-1, with D hard to call. Germline V gene data show CDR1 as SGHNT and CDR2 as YYREEE (reference sequence). The V and J ends lost 2 bases and 4 bases respectively, with 10 bases between them. This CDR3 region has 14 residues. The CDR3 bases are TGTGCCAGCAGCTTTCTCAACCAGTACAATGAGCAGTTCTTC. Translating it yields CASSFLNQYNEQFF.

This clonotype was picked up a small number of times. The V and J genes are TRBV10-3 and TRBJ2-3; 8 bases are a match to TRBD1. The CDR3 runs to 16 residues. V gave up 3 bases and J gave up 2 bases; unmatched junction bases: 7. Germline CDR1 ENHRY, CDR2 SYGVKD. The CDR3 is CAISDWAGGLTDTQYF. CDR3 DNA sequence: TGTGCCATCAGTGATTGGGCAGGGGGCCTCACAGATACGCAGTATTTT.

This clonotype was detected only once. A far larger clone is one nucleotide away, so this likely arose from a read error. As the CDR3 is not closed by the conserved phenylalanine or tryptophan, this likely results from a read error. The J gene is TRBJ2-7, the V gene TRBV12-3 or TRBV12-4; 8 bases are shared with TRBD1. The CDR3 consists of 14 residues. V trimming: 8 bases; J trimming: 0 bases; junction bases outside the gene matches: 6. The CDR3 nucleotides read TGTGCCAGCTGGGGACAGGACAGCTCCTACGAGCAGTACCTC. Residues: CASWGQDSSYEQYL.

This clonotype was counted ten times or more. This chain links TRBV7-9 with TRBJ1-1, with D tentatively TRBD1 (5 bases). Trimming removed 8 bases from V and 6 bases from J, with 16 bases in between. Germline V CDR1 and CDR2: SEHNR, FQNEAQ (reference sequence). The length of the CDR3 is 13 residues. CDR3 amino acids: CASSHRAGAEAFF. In nucleotides, the CDR3 is TGTGCCAGCTCGCATCGAGCGGGGGCTGAAGCTTTCTTT.